This T cell receptor beta chain is from a study of T cell responses to AZD1222 COVID-19 vaccine. The CDR3 contains 17 residues. The ends lost 3 bases at V and 5 bases at J; junction bases unmatched: 11. The germline CDR1 and CDR2 sequences are LNHDA and SQIVND (reference sequence). TCRdb's table, derived via immunoSEQ multiplex PCR, lists solely in-frame clones and lacks some. The table has some 120,000 clones, around 89% seen once. This receptor was identified in an adult in good health. The sample here was peripheral blood, taken on day 0 of MenACWY control vaccination. This chain uses TRBV19 with TRBJ2-7; TRBD2 matches 12 bases. The CDR3 protein is CASSMRTSGTRGDEQYF. Written as DNA, the CDR3 is TGTGCCAGTAGTATGCGGACTAGCGGGACCAGGGGGGACGAGCAGTACTTC.